The 2 T cell receptor beta chains reported below all come from one sample, sequenced in a study of cytomegalovirus exposure and HLA in healthy donors. The PCR used 60 Vbeta and 13 Jbeta primers. The repertoire was sequenced with immunoSEQ multiplex PCR; TCRdb's copy has only in-frame clones and lacks some. The sample comprises approximately 240,000 clones, more than 60% of which are singletons, and approximately 2.6% rests with the top ten. The sample comprised PBMCs. The source of these receptors is a woman aged 55-70 years in good health and CMV-seropositive.

This clone was seen only a few times. This sequence joins TRBV27 and TRBJ2-2, with 8 nucleotides matching TRBD2. The germline CDR1 and CDR2 sequences are MNHEY and SMNVEV (reference sequence). CDR3 length: 14 residues. V was clipped by 0 bases and J by 6 bases; unmatched bases: 0. The CDR3 DNA reads TGTGCCAGCAGTTTATCTAGCGGGGCCGGGGAGCTGTTTTTT. This codes for CASSLSSGAGELFF.

The rearrangement joins TRBV19 to TRBJ1-5; D gene uncertain. CDR1 and CDR2 (germline): LNHDA, SQIVND (reference sequence). V lost 6 bases and J 2 bases, leaving 11 bases between the germline ends. This CDR3 is built from 14 residues. The CDR3 nucleotides read TGTGCCAGTAGAAACGACGAGGGCAATCAGCCCCAGCATTTT. Translation: CASRNDEGNQPQHF. Full variable domain (remainder filled in from reference TRBV19 and TRBJ1-5): DGGITQSPKYLFRKEGQNVTLSCEQNLNHDAMYWYRQDPGQGLRLIYYSQIVNDFQKGDIAEGYSVSREKKESFPLTVTSAQKNPTAFYLCASRNDEGNQPQHFGDGTRLSIL.